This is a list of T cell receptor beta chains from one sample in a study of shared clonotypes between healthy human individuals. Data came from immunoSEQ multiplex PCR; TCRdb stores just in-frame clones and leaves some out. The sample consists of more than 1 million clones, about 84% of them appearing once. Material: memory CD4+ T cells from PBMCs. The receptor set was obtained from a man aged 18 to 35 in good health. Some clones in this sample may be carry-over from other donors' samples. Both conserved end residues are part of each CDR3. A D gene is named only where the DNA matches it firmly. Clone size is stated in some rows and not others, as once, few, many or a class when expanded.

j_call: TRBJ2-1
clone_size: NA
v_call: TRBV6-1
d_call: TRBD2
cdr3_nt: TGTGCCAGCAGTGAACTAGCGGGAGGGTACAATGAGCAGTTCTTC
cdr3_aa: CASSELAGGYNEQFF

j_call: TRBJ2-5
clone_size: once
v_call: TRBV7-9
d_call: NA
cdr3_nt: TGTGCCAGCAGCTTAGGACTGAGCCAAGAGACCCAGTACTTC
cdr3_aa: CASSLGLSQETQYF

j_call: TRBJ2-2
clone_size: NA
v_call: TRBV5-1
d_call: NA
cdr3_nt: TGCGCCACCGCAAGGTCATTCAACACCGGGGAGCTGTTTTTT
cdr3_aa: CATARSFNTGELFF

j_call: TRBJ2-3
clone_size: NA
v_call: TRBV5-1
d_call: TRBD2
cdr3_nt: TGCGCCAGCAGCGAGACTAGCGGGAATACGGATACGCAGTATTTT
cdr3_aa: CASSETSGNTDTQYF

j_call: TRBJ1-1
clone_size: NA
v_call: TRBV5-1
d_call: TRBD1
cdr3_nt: TGCGCCAGCAGCCTCCGGACAGGGGGGGACACTGAAGCTTTCTTT
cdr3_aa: CASSLRTGGDTEAFF

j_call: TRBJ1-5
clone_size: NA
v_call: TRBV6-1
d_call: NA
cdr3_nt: TGTGCCAGCAGTGGCTGGGGTTCCCATAGCAATCAGCCCCAGCATTTT
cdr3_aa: CASSGWGSHSNQPQHF

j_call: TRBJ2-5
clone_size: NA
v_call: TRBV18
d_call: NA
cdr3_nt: TGTGCCAGCTCACCGCAGAGGGCCATGGAGACCCAGTACTTC
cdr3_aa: CASSPQRAMETQYF

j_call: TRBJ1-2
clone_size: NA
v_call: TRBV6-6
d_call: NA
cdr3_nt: TGTGCCAGCAAGGCCAGGGATAACTATGGCTACACCTTC
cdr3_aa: CASKARDNYGYTF

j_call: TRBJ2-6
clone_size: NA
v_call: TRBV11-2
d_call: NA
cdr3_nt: TGTGCCAGCAGCTTAATTACACCTGCGTCTGGGGCCAACGTCCTGACTTTC
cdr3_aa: CASSLITPASGANVLTF

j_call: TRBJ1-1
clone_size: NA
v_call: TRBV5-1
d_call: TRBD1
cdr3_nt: TGCGCCAGCAGCTTGGCCCAGGGACAGGGGGACACTGAAGCTTTCTTT
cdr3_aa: CASSLAQGQGDTEAFF

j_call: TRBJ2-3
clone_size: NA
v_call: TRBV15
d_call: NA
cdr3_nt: TGTGCCACCAGCAGAGATCACCAGGGGTCAGATACGCAGTATTTT
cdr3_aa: CATSRDHQGSDTQYF

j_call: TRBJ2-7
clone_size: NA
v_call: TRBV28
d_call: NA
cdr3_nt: TGTGCCAGCACCTTGGGCGGGATCTACGAGCAGTACTTC
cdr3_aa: CASTLGGIYEQYF

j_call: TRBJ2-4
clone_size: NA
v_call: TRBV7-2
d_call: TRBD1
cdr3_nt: TGTGCCAGCAGCCAAGGACAGGGGGCAAACATTCAGTACTTC
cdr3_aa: CASSQGQGANIQYF

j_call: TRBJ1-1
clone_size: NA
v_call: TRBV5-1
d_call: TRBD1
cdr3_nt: TGCGCCAGCAGCTCCGGGACAGCAGACACTGAAGCTTTCTTT
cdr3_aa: CASSSGTADTEAFF

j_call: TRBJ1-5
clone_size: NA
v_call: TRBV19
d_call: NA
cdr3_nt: TGTGCCAGTAGTATTATATGGCAGGTGAATCAGCCCCAGCATTTT
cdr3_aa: CASSIIWQVNQPQHF

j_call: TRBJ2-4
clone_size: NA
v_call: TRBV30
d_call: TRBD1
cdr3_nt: TGTGCCCGGAGTGGGCAGGGGGTTAAAAACATTCAGTACTTC
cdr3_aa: CARSGQGVKNIQYF

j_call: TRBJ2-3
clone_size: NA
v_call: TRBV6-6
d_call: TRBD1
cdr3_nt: TGTGCCAGCAGAAAGGGACAGGGTCGCACAGATACGCAGTATTTT
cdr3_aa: CASRKGQGRTDTQYF

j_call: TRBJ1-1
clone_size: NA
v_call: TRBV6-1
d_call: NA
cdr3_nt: TGTGCCAGCAGCTTGGTATCGGGGGGCACTGAAGCTTTCTTT
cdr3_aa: CASSLVSGGTEAFF

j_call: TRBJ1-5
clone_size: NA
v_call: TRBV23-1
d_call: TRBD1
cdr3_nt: TGCGCCAGCAGTCCTTGGGACAGGGGAGGGAGAAGCAATCAGCCCCAGCATTTT
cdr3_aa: CASSPWDRGGRSNQPQHF

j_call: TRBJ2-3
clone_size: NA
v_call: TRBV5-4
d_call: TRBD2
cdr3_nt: TGTGCCAGCAGCTTCCCTAGCGGGAGGTTAGATACGCAGTATTTT
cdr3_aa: CASSFPSGRLDTQYF

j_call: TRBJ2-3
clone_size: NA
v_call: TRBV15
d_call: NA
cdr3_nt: TGTGCCACCAGCAGGGAACTAGCCACAGATACGCAGTATTTT
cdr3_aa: CATSRELATDTQYF

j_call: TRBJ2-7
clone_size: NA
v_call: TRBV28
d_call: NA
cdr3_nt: TGTGCCAGCAGTCCACCCGGAATGACAATCTACGAGCAGTACTTC
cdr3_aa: CASSPPGMTIYEQYF

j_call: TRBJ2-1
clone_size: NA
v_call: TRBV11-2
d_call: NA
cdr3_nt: TGTGCCAGCAGCTTAGATCTCGTCTACAATGAGCAGTTCTTC
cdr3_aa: CASSLDLVYNEQFF

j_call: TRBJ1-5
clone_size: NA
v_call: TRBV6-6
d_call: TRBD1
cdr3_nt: TGTGCCAGCAGAGGGACAGGGCGCGGTCAGCCCCAGCATTTT
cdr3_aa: CASRGTGRGQPQHF

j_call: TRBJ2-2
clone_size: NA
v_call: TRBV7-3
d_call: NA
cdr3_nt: TGTGCCAGCAGCTTACAGTCCCCCGGGGAGCTGTTTTTT
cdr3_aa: CASSLQSPGELFF

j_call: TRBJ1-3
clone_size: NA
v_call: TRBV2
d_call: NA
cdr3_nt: TGTGCCAGCAGTGAAGCAAGGGGCGCTGGAAACACCATATATTTT
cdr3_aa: CASSEARGAGNTIYF

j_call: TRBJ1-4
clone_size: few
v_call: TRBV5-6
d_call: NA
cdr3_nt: TGTGCCAGCAGCACGGCAGGGGCCACTAATGAAAAACTGTTTTTT
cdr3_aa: CASSTAGATNEKLFF

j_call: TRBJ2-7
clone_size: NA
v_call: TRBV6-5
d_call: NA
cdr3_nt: TGTGCCACCATGCACGACCCAAGCTCCTACGAGCAGTACTTC
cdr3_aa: CATMHDPSSYEQYF

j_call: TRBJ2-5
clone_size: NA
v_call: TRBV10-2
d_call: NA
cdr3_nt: TGCGCCAGCAGTGAACGAGGGTTTATGGAGACCCAGTACTTC
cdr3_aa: CASSERGFMETQYF

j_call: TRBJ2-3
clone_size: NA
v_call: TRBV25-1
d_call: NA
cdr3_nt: TGTGCCAGCAGTGAATCATTTCAGTCCGGTCTCGCAGATACGCAGTATTTT
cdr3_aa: CASSESFQSGLADTQYF

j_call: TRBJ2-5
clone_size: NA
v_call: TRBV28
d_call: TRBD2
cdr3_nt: TGTGCCAGCAGGGGAGCGGGGGGGGATCAAGAGACCCAGTACTTC
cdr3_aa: CASRGAGGDQETQYF

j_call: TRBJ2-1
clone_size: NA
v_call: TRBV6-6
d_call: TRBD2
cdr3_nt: TGTGCCAGCAGCGGTAGCGGGAGGGGGAATGAGCAGTTCTTC
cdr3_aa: CASSGSGRGNEQFF

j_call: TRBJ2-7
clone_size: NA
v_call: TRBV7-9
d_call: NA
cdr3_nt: TGTGCCAGTAAACGCGGAAGCGAGCAGTACTTC
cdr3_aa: CASKRGSEQYF

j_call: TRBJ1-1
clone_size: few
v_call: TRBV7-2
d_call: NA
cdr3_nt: TGTGCCAGCAGGCCTAAGGGGCTTCTGATCTCCGAAGCTTTCTTT
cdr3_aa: CASRPKGLLISEAFF

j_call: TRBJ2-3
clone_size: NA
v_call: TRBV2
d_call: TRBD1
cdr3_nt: TGTGCCAGCAGTAAGGGACAGGGTATAGATACGCAGTATTTT
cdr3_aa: CASSKGQGIDTQYF

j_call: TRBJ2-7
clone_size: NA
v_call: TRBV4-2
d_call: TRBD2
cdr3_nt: TGTGCCAGCAGTAGACTAGCGGGACAACGCTACGAGCAGTACTTC
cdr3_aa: CASSRLAGQRYEQYF

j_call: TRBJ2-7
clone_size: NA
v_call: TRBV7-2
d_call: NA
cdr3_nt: TGTGCCAGCAGCTACGTTTCGGGCGGAGCCTACGAGCAGTACTTC
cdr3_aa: CASSYVSGGAYEQYF

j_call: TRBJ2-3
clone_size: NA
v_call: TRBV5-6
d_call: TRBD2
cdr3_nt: TGTGCCAGCAGCTCACCGACTAGCGGGAGTACGCAGTATTTT
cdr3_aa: CASSSPTSGSTQYF

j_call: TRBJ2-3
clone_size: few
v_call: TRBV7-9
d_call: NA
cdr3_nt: TGTGCCACCCGAGGGAGGAGTTCCACAGATACGCAGTATTTT
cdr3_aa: CATRGRSSTDTQYF

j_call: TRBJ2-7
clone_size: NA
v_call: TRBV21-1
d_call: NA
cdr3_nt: TGTGCCAGCCTCCCCCGGACAGGGTGGTTCCACGAGCAGTACTTC
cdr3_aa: CASLPRTGWFHEQYF

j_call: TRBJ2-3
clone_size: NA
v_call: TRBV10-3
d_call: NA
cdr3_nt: TGTGCCATCAGCCCCGACCGATTGCGCACAGATACGCAGTATTTT
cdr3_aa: CAISPDRLRTDTQYF

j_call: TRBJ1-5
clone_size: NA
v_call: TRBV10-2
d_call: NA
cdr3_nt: TGCGCCAGCAGAGTGAATAGCAATCAGCCCCAGCATTTT
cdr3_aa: CASRVNSNQPQHF

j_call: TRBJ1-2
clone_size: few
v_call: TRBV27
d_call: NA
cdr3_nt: TGTGCCAGCAGCACCCGGGTTAGGGGGGGCTGGGGAGGCTACACCTTC
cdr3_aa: CASSTRVRGGWGGYTF

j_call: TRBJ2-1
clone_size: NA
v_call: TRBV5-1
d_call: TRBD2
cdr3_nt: TGCGCCAGCAGCTTGGGGGTTAGCGGGAGAGGTGAGCAGTTCTTC
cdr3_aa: CASSLGVSGRGEQFF

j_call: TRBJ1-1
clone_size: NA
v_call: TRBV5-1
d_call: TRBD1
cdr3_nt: TGCGCCAGCAGCTTGCAGGGGGGATACACTGAAGCTTTCTTT
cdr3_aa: CASSLQGGYTEAFF

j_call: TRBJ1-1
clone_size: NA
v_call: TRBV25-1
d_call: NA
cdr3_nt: TGTGCCAGCAGGGGAACAGGGAAGCCTGAAGCTTTCTTT
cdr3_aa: CASRGTGKPEAFF

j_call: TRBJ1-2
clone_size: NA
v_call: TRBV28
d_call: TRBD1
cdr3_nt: TGTGCCAGCAGTTTAAGGGACAGCGAACTATATGGCTACACCTTC
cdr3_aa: CASSLRDSELYGYTF

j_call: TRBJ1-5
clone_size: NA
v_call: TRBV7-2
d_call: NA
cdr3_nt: TGTGCCAGCAGCTTCCGGGACTCAAATCAGCCCCAGCATTTT
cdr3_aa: CASSFRDSNQPQHF

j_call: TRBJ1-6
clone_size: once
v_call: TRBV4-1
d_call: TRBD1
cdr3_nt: TGCGCCAGCAGCCAAGGACAGGGGGCGCGAAATTCACCCCTCCACTTT
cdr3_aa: CASSQGQGARNSPLHF

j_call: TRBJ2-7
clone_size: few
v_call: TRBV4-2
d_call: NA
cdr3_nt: TGTGCCAGCAGCCAAGAGCTAGAGGGGGCCTACGAGCAGTACTTC
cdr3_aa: CASSQELEGAYEQYF

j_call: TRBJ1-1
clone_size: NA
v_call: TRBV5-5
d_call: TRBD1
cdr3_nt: TGTGCCAGCAGCTTGGCCCCCCCGACAGGGGGCAGTGCTGAAGCTTTCTTT
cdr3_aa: CASSLAPPTGGSAEAFF

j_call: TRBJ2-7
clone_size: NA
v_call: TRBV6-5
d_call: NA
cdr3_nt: TGTGCCAGCAGGAGGACAGATGGCTACGAGCAGTACTTC
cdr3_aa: CASRRTDGYEQYF